The clone carrying this T cell receptor (beta chain) was detected once. The data were taken from a study of blood T cell repertoires in COVID-19. Per germline, CDR1 SGHRS and CDR2 YFSETQ. This CDR3 has 14 residues. V lost 2 bases and J lost 4, with 12 bases in between. Here immunoSEQ multiplex PCR was the method, and the copy in TCRdb shows in-frame clones only, minus some. This repertoire shows around 220,000 clones, 75% to 85% found once; its top ten account for around 7.4%. The sample was PBMCs or T cells enriched from blood (not recorded which). The V call is TRBV5-1, the J call TRBJ1-1; possibly TRBD1 for D (6 bases). This sequence originates from a middle-aged woman with acute COVID-19. The DNA for the CDR3 is TGCGCCAGCAGCTTACCAGGGGACGGCACTGAAGCTTTCTTT. Encoded protein: CASSLPGDGTEAFF.